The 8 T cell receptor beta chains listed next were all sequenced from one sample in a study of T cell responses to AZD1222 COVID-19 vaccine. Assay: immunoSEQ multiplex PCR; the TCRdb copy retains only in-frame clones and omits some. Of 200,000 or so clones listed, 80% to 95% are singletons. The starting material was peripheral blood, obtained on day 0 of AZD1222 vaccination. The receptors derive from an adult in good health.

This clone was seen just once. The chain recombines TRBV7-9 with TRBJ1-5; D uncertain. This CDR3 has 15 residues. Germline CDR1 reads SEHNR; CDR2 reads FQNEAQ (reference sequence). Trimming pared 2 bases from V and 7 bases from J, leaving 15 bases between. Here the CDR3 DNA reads TGTGCCAGCAGCTTATTAGAGGCTCATCCCCAGCCCCAGCATTTT. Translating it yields CASSLLEAHPQPQHF.

The chain's CDR3 is CASSLGQGTGGYTF. CDR3 nucleotide sequence: TGTGCCAGCAGTTTAGGACAGGGAACGGGTGGCTACACCTTC. V is TRBV28 and J is TRBJ1-2; 8 nucleotides line up with TRBD1. Unmatched junction bases numbered 6, after V lost 2 bases and J lost 7 bases. CDR3 length: 14 amino acids. In germline, CDR1 is MDHEN, CDR2 SYDVKM.

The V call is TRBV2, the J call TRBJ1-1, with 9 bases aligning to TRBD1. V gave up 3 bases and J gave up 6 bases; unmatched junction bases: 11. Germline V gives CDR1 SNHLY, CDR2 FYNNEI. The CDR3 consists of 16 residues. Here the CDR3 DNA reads TGTGCCAGCAGTGACAGGGACAGGGATTTTAACGCTGAAGCTTTCTTT. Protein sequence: CASSDRDRDFNAEAFF.

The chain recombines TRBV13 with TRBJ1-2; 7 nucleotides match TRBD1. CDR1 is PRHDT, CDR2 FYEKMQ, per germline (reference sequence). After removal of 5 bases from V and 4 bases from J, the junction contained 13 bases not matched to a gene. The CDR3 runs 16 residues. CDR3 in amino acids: CASSSSGTARLYGYTF. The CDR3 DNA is TGTGCCAGCAGCAGTTCCGGGACAGCCAGACTCTATGGCTACACCTTC.

The CDR3 sequence: CASSLAVYGYTF. As DNA, the CDR3 is TGTGCCAGCAGTTTGGCAGTTTATGGCTACACCTTC. This chain uses TRBV12-3 or TRBV12-4 with TRBJ1-2; D gene unclear. Deletions cut 3 bases from V and 5 bases from J, with 7 bases between. CDR3 length: 12 residues.

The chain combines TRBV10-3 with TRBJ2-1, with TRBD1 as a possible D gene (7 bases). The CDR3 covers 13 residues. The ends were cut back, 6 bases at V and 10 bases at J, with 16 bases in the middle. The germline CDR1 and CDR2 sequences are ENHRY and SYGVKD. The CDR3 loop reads CAISAGQSMEQFF. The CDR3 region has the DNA TGTGCCATCAGCGCGGGACAGTCCATGGAGCAGTTCTTC.

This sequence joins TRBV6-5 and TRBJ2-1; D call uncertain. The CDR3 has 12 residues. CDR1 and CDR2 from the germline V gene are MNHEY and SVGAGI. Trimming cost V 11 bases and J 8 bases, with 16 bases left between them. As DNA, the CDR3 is TGTGCCTCCCAAAAGCAGTGGGATGAGCAGTTCTTC. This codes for CASQKQWDEQFF.

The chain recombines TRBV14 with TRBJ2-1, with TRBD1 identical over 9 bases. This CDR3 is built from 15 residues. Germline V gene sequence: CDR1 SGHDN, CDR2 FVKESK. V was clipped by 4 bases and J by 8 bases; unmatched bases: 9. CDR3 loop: CASSPGQGRVYEQFF. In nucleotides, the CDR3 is TGTGCCAGCAGCCCGGGACAGGGTAGAGTCTATGAGCAGTTCTTC.